The following is a TCR beta chain sequence with its context. Antigen specificity is unknown. Produced via immunoSEQ multiplex PCR; TCRdb's table is partial and in-frame only. Among approximately 77,000 clones listed, 92% were seen once. This entry belongs to a study of graft-versus-host responses after intestinal transplantation. Regarding the study as a whole: Within the allografts of patients who had graft-donor T cell macrochimerism, graft-versus-host to host-versus-graft clonal ratios were high. The marrow of recipients harbored GvH clones, and ileum or blood showed some of them first.

With 2 bases clipped from V and 4 bases from J, the junction kept 3 bases outside the gene matches. The CDR3 consists of 14 residues. Germline values: CDR1 MNHEY, CDR2 SVGAGI. The V and J genes are TRBV6-5 and TRBJ1-1, with TRBD1 matching over 8 bases. The source was PBMCs, collected 98 days after intestinal transplantation. This TCR was sampled from a human patient who received an intestinal transplant, so some T cells may come from the graft donor. CDR3 in amino acids: CASSYTTGGTEAFF. In DNA, the CDR3 is TGTGCCAGCAGTTACACCACAGGGGGCACTGAAGCTTTCTTT.